This is a list of T cell receptor beta chains from one sample in a study of blood T cell repertoires in COVID-19. The method was immunoSEQ multiplex PCR; TCRdb's version includes in-frame clones alone and lacks a portion of them. The table has some 58,000 clones, 65% to 90% seen once. The sequenced sample consisted of peripheral blood. These TCRs come from a man aged 40-55 years with acute or convalescent COVID-19. Each CDR3 is given with its conserved first and last residue. D genes are given only for firm matches. Clone size appears in some rows only: once, few, many, or a class for an expanded clone.

d_call	j_call	clone_size	v_call	cdr3_nt	cdr3_aa
-	TRBJ1-2	-	TRBV6-5	TGTGCCGGCCCGGGGGGGCTGGAGTATGGCTACACCTTC	CAGPGGLEYGYTF
-	TRBJ1-1	-	TRBV6-5	TGTGCCAGCAGGTTACGGGGTCTGGGGACTGAAGCTTTCTTT	CASRLRGLGTEAFF
-	TRBJ1-2	-	TRBV6-5	TGTGCCAGCAGAACCGACAGGAGAGCTAACTATGGCTACACCTTC	CASRTDRRANYGYTF
-	TRBJ1-1	-	TRBV12-3/TRBV12-4	TGTGCCAGCAGTACTAATCAGGGTAAAGCTTTCTTT	CASSTNQGKAFF
TRBD1	TRBJ1-1	medium-sized	TRBV29-1	TGCAGCGTTGCCGGGACAGGGGCTACTGAAGCTTTCTTT	CSVAGTGATEAFF
-	TRBJ1-1	-	TRBV19	TGTGCCAGTAGATTGAGGTCGGGCCGCCGGGAGTCTGAAGCTTTCTTT	CASRLRSGRRESEAFF
-	TRBJ1-6	-	TRBV27	TGTGCCAGCAGTTCCGTTTCCTATAATTCACCCCTCCACTTT	CASSSVSYNSPLHF
-	TRBJ1-4	-	TRBV19	TGTGCCAGTACCCAAGGGGTCGGAAAACTGTTTTTT	CASTQGVGKLFF
TRBD2	TRBJ2-2	-	TRBV15	TGTGCCACCAGCAGAGAACTCGGAGCGGGGGGTGACACCGGGGAGCTGTTTTTT	CATSRELGAGGDTGELFF
TRBD1	TRBJ1-5	medium-sized	TRBV10-3	TGTGCCATCAGTGAACCAGGAGGAGGGGGCGGTTCGAGGGATCAGCCCCAGCATTTT	CAISEPGGGGGSRDQPQHF
-	TRBJ1-1	-	TRBV6-5	TGTGCCAGCAGTTACCTTGCAGGGAACACTGAAGCTTTCTTT	CASSYLAGNTEAFF
-	TRBJ2-4	-	TRBV5-6	TGTGCCAGCAGCTTGTTTACTGGTTCGCGTGTAGCCAAAAACATTCAGTACTTC	CASSLFTGSRVAKNIQYF
-	TRBJ2-7	-	TRBV11-3	TGTGCCAGCAGCCTCCGAGTACAGACATCTTACGAGCAGTACTTC	CASSLRVQTSYEQYF
-	TRBJ2-7	-	TRBV11-1	TGTGCCAGCAGCTTACAGGGCTACGAGCAGTACTTC	CASSLQGYEQYF
TRBD1	TRBJ2-7	-	TRBV6-5	TGTGCCAGCAGGGAGACAGGGTCGCACGAGCAGTACTTC	CASRETGSHEQYF
TRBD1	TRBJ1-2	few	TRBV24-1	TGTGCCACCAGTGATGGGACAGCTTACGGCGGCTACACCTTC	CATSDGTAYGGYTF
-	TRBJ1-4	-	TRBV5-1	TGCGCCAGCAGCTTGGCCATCTCACGGGAAAAACTGTTTTTT	CASSLAISREKLFF
-	TRBJ1-2	-	TRBV19	TGTGCCAGTAGTATACTGGGGGAGGTCTATGGCTACACCTTC	CASSILGEVYGYTF
TRBD1	TRBJ1-6	-	TRBV27	TGTGCCAGCAGTTCCCGGGACAGGCCTTCCTCGGGGCCCTATAATTCACCCCTCCACTTT	CASSSRDRPSSGPYNSPLHF
-	TRBJ1-1	-	TRBV29-1	TGCAGCGTTGAAGGGGCAGCGAACACTGAAGCTTTCTTT	CSVEGAANTEAFF
-	TRBJ1-2	-	TRBV29-1	TGCAGCGTTGGAAGGCGGGATGATGGCTACACCTTC	CSVGRRDDGYTF
TRBD1	TRBJ2-7	once	TRBV2	TGTGCCAGCAGGGATAACAGGGGACGGGCCTACGAGCAGTACTTC	CASRDNRGRAYEQYF
TRBD1	TRBJ1-2	-	TRBV6-5	TGTGCCAGCAGGGGACAGCCTCATGGCTACACCTTC	CASRGQPHGYTF
-	TRBJ1-5	-	TRBV28	TGTGCCAGCAGTCCATACCTGAGAACCCTGGATTTT	CASSPYLRTLDF
TRBD1	TRBJ2-2	-	TRBV25-1	TGTGCCAGCAGTGAATTGGAGACAGGGGGAACCGGGGAGCTGTTTTTT	CASSELETGGTGELFF
-	TRBJ1-1	-	TRBV18	TGTGCCAGCTCACCCCGGGGTGGTCCGGTCATGAACACTGAAGCTTTCTTT	CASSPRGGPVMNTEAFF
-	TRBJ1-2	-	TRBV7-9	TGTGCCAGCAGCCCCCAGGGGACCTATGGCTACACCTTC	CASSPQGTYGYTF
TRBD1	TRBJ1-1	-	TRBV20-1	TGCAGTGCTAGTCGAACAGGGGCGCTTAACACTGAAGCTTTCTTT	CSASRTGALNTEAFF
-	TRBJ1-1	-	TRBV19	TGTGCCAGTAGTATGACTCGCGACTGGGTTAACACTGAAGCTTTCTTT	CASSMTRDWVNTEAFF
TRBD2	TRBJ2-4	once	TRBV7-2	TGTGCCAGCAGCGGGACTAGCGGGGGCCTGGGGAACATTCAGTACTTC	CASSGTSGGLGNIQYF
-	TRBJ2-7	-	TRBV19	TGTGCCAGTAGCCCCTCAGGGGATGTTAACGAGCAGTACTTC	CASSPSGDVNEQYF
-	TRBJ2-7	-	TRBV6-5	TGTGCCAGCAGTTACTCGACTCAAGTGGTCTACGAGCAGTACTTC	CASSYSTQVVYEQYF
-	TRBJ1-1	few	TRBV9	TGTGCCAGCAGCGCCGGAGGTCCTGAAGCTTTCTTT	CASSAGGPEAFF
-	TRBJ1-5	-	TRBV20-1	TGCAGTGCTAGTATACAGGGAAATCAGCCCCAGCATTTT	CSASIQGNQPQHF
TRBD1	TRBJ2-5	-	TRBV7-9	TGTGCCAGCAGCCGGGACAGCGGAGAGACCCAGTACTTC	CASSRDSGETQYF
TRBD1	TRBJ2-3	-	TRBV12-3/TRBV12-4	TGTGCCAGCGGGACAGGGGTCAGGGATACGCAGTATTTT	CASGTGVRDTQYF
-	TRBJ1-1	-	TRBV10-3	TGTGCCATCAGTGTGGCGGACAAGAACACTGAAGCTTTCTTT	CAISVADKNTEAFF
-	TRBJ1-5	-	TRBV24-1	TGTGCCACTGCGACAGGCAATCAGCCCCAGCATTTT	CATATGNQPQHF
-	TRBJ2-1	-	TRBV7-3	TGTGCCAGCAGCCCCGGGACATTTAGCGTCCATGAGCAGTTCTTC	CASSPGTFSVHEQFF
-	TRBJ1-5	-	TRBV6-1	TGTGCCAGCAGTGAATCTGAGGTCCAGCCCCAGCATTTT	CASSESEVQPQHF
-	TRBJ1-4	once	TRBV19	TGTGCCAGTAGTATTCAGGGTGCAACTAATGAAAAACTGTTTTTT	CASSIQGATNEKLFF
-	TRBJ2-3	-	TRBV2	TGTGCCAGCAGAGTAGAAACGCAGTATTTT	CASRVETQYF
TRBD2	TRBJ2-5	-	TRBV5-6	TGTGCCAGCAGCCTGACTAGCGGGGGGGTAGAGACCCAGTACTTC	CASSLTSGGVETQYF
-	TRBJ1-2	-	TRBV11-2	TGTGCCAGCAGCTTATCAGGCAGGGGCTCTGGCTACACCTTC	CASSLSGRGSGYTF
TRBD1	TRBJ1-5	-	TRBV6-5	TGTGCCAGCAGTAAGGACAGGGGAGGAAATCAGCCCCAGCATTTT	CASSKDRGGNQPQHF
TRBD2	TRBJ2-3	-	TRBV5-4	TGTGCCAGCAGCTTGCCGGGACTAGCGGCGGGGGATACGCAGTATTTT	CASSLPGLAAGDTQYF
TRBD2	TRBJ2-2	once	TRBV7-3	TGTGCCAGCAGCTTAACCTCGGGGGGGCTTAAGGAGCTGTTTTTT	CASSLTSGGLKELFF
TRBD1	TRBJ2-6	-	TRBV4-1	TGCGCCAGCAGCCAAGGACAGGGGGCTTCTGGGGCCAACGTCCTGACTTTC	CASSQGQGASGANVLTF
-	TRBJ2-2	few	TRBV11-2	TGTGCCAGCAGCTTAGATCCCAACAGGGTCGGTGGGGAGCTGTTTTTT	CASSLDPNRVGGELFF
-	TRBJ1-1	-	TRBV12-3/TRBV12-4	TGTGCCAGCACCTACCTGGGGAGTGAAGCTTTCTTT	CASTYLGSEAFF
-	TRBJ1-2	-	TRBV27	TGTGCCAGCAGTTTCCGGGGGAACTATGGCTACACCTTC	CASSFRGNYGYTF
TRBD2	TRBJ2-5	-	TRBV4-2	TGTGCCAGCAGCCAAGGACTAGCGCAGGAGACCCAGTACTTC	CASSQGLAQETQYF
-	TRBJ1-2	-	TRBV27	TGTGCCAGCAGTTTCAATGGGGGCGGCTACACCTTC	CASSFNGGGYTF
TRBD2	TRBJ2-1	-	TRBV5-6	TGTGCCAGCAGCGCCACGGGGCGGGGGGGCCACAATGAGCAGTTCTTC	CASSATGRGGHNEQFF
-	TRBJ1-3	-	TRBV12-5	TGTGCTAGTGGTTTGTCCCCGAGTACTGGAAACACCATATATTTT	CASGLSPSTGNTIYF
-	TRBJ2-7	few	TRBV7-3	TGTGCCAGCAACCAAGACTCACCCAACGAGCAGTACTTC	CASNQDSPNEQYF
TRBD1	TRBJ1-1	-	TRBV6-2/TRBV6-3	TGTGCCAGCAGTTATCGACAGGGAGGATTAAACACTGAAGCTTTCTTT	CASSYRQGGLNTEAFF